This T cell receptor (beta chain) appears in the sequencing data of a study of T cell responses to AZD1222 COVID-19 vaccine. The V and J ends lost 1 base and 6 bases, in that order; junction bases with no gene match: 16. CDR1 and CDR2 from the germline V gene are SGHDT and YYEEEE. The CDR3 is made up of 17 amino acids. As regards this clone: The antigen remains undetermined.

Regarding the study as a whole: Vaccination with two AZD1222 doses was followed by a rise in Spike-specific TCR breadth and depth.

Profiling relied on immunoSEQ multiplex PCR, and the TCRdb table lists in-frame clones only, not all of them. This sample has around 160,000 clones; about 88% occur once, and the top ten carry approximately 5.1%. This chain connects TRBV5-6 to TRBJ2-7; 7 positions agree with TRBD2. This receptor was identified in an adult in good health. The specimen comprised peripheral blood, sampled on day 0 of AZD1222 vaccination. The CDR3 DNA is TGTGCCAGCAGCTTGTGGCAGGGCGGGAGAATCGTACCCGAGCAGTACTTC. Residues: CASSLWQGGRIVPEQYF.